The clone carrying this TCR beta chain was recorded a few times. The antigen is not known. Ophthalmopathy patients had Clinical Activity Score at least 3, NOSPECS grade at least 4, duration under 3 months. The diagnoses drew upon clinical symptoms, serum thyroxine and TRAb, thyroid ultrasound and orbital computed tomography. The sample comes from a study of T cells in Graves' hyperthyroidism and ophthalmopathy. This CDR3 has 14 residues. V shed 5 bases and J 3 bases; nucleotides not matched to a gene: 5. Germline CDR1 is MRHNA and CDR2 is SNTAGT. RNA transcripts gave rise to amplified TCR beta CDR3 regions. The HTBI primer set served for first-round RT-PCR of the TCR CDR3. TCRdb analysed the multiplex PCR reads with MiXCR anew, one entry per CDR3 protein. The sample records around 390,000 distinct CDR3 sequences, roughly 15% being singletons. General study results and limits: Within blood appeared most thyroid clonotypes that had expanded above 0.001.

The chain has TRBV6-4 and TRBJ1-2; 8 positions match TRBD1. The sample was blood. This clonotype was sampled from a woman under 40 with Graves' ophthalmopathy. CDR3 nucleotide sequence: TGTGCCAGCAGTAGCGGACAGGGTGACTATGGCTACACCTTC. Protein product: CASSSGQGDYGYTF.